This T cell receptor beta chain was recorded in a study of shared clonotypes between healthy human individuals. Regarding the study as a whole: Genetic and exposure-history diversity was limited by the small donor number.

Germline loops: CDR1 SGHNT, CDR2 YYREEE (reference sequence). V was pared by 1 base and J by 0 bases, with 14 bases between. This CDR3 has 18 amino acids. Genomic DNA belonging to each subset was distributed in equal measure over several immunoSEQ plates. Authors' analysis steps: Filtering differed since immunoSEQ provided only junctions, with no quality scores. TCRdb's table, derived via immunoSEQ multiplex PCR, lists solely in-frame clones and lacks some. V and J calls and clone size are given by that table; D and trimming were obtained from the DNA. The sample consists of a few million clones, roughly 92% of them appearing once. Turning to this clone: Its antigen is unknown.

J is TRBJ2-6 and V is TRBV5-4; tentative D call: TRBD2 (5 bases). This sequence originates from a man aged 18 to 29 in good health. Sequenced material: naive CD4+ T cells sorted from blood. Subset noted: CD45RA+ positively selected. CDR3 residues: CASSLPQTGISGANVLTF. CDR3 sequence (DNA): TGTGCCAGCAGCTTGCCTCAGACGGGGATCTCTGGGGCCAACGTCCTGACTTTC.